This T cell receptor (beta chain) was captured in a study of OX40 agonist ivuxolimab in advanced cancers. General notes on the study: Ivuxolimab, which targeted the costimulatory receptor OX40 (CD134), was an agonistic, fully human IgG2 monoclonal antibody. The paper covers the monotherapy dose-escalation part of the phase I ivuxolimab trial, which included N ≈ 50 patients. Intravenous ivuxolimab was administered to patients every 2 weeks at six dose levels: 0.01, 0.1, 0.3, 1.5, 3 and 10 mg/kg. Of the 50 to 55 dose-escalation patients, hepatocellular carcinoma was present in 19, melanoma in around 15, renal cell carcinoma in 9 and head and neck cancer in 9. The purpose of peripheral TCRbeta sequencing was to test whether ivuxolimab changed TCR sequence diversity and led to clonal T-cell expansion. Partial responses occurred in three dose-escalation patients, of whom one had hepatocellular carcinoma and two had cutaneous melanoma. Patients were allowed to have had prior anti-PD-1, anti-PD-L1 or anti-CTLA-4 therapy, and less than 45% of the dose-escalation patients had previously received checkpoint inhibitors. In the dose-escalation cohort, 82.7% of patients were male, and the mean age was approximately 64 years, with a range of about 23 to 85.

About this clone: Its target antigen remains unknown. Within one base of it there is no much larger clone, and no base qualities were kept.

What the research found in general, with its limitations: Low levels of normalized T-cell clonal expansion were also seen in some nonresponding patients. In the 0.1-3.0 mg/kg groups, partial responders had among the lowest normalized peripheral clonal expansion, particularly in CD8+ T cells. After ivuxolimab, more expanded clones were found on average in CD8+ T cells than in CD4+ T cells. Which antigens the clonally expanded peripheral T cells were specific for was not determined. At doses of 0.1 to 3.0 mg/kg, clonal expansion of both CD4+ and CD8+ blood T cells was observed from baseline to week 6.

Patients with autoimmune disease history or receiving systemic immunosuppression were excluded from the trial. Peripheral blood for TCR sequencing was collected from all dose cohorts at baseline, on cycle 4 day 1, and on cycle 7 day 1. Samples were obtained from an open-label, multicenter, first-in-human phase I dose-escalation trial of ivuxolimab. Adults with locally advanced or metastatic head and neck squamous cell, hepatocellular, melanoma or renal cell carcinoma were enrolled in the trial. Before TCR sequencing, CD4+ T cells and CD8+ T cells were sorted from peripheral blood as separate populations. For sequencing of the TCRbeta CDR3 region, genomic DNA was extracted from the sorted cells. TCRbeta CDR3 regions were sequenced using the immunoSEQ Assay. This is the immuneACCESS table as TCRdb keeps it, with only in-frame sequences that have V and J called. A part of the clones is gone; compared with another copy, unresolved V genes explain less than half, and the rest is unexplained. The sample has approximately 74,000 clones on record, more than 75% of them singletons. The top ten clones comprise approximately 5% of the sample.

The sequenced sample was CD4+ or CD8+ T cells sorted from blood, obtained in a trial of the OX40 agonist ivuxolimab. The source is an adult with an advanced solid tumor such as melanoma, head and neck, liver or kidney cancer.

The DNA sequence is as follows: TGTGCCAGCAGTGCCACGACGTGGGGAGGCAACTATGGCTACACCTTC. Its translation is CASSATTWGGNYGYTF. The chain is encoded by TRBV28 joined to TRBJ1-2; too little of a D gene remains to name it. CDR1 and CDR2, looked up from the germline V gene, are MDHEN and SYDVKM. V loses 5 bases of germline sequence and J loses 2 bases, and the interval between the two ends is 18 bases. From the cysteine through the phenylalanine, the CDR3 covers 16 amino acids. Only the CDR3 part of the read is kept: 48 bases, read in frame from the first base.